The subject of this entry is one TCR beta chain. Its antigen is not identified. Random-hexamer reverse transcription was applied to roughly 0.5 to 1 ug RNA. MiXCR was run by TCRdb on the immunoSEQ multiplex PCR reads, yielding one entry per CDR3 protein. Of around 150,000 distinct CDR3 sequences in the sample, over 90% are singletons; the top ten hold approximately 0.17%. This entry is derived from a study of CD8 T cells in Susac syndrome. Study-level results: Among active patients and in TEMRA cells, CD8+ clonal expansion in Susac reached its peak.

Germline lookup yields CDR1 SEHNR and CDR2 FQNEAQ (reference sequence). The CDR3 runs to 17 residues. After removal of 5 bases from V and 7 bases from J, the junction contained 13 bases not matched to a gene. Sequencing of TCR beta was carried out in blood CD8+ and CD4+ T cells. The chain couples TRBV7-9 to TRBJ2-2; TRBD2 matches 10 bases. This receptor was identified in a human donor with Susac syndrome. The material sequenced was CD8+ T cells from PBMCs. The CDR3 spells CASSHPGLAGVNGELFF. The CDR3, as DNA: TGTGCCAGCAGCCACCCGGGGCTAGCGGGAGTGAACGGGGAGCTGTTTTTT.